This TCR beta chain was identified in a study of T cells in Graves' hyperthyroidism and ophthalmopathy. Overall study findings and caveats: Most thyroid clonotypes that were expanded above 0.001 also turned up in blood. Ophthalmopathy got predicted by the model a median roughly 6.1 months before its onset.

RNA transcripts yielded amplified TCR beta CDR3 regions. The TCR CDR3 was amplified in a first-round RT-PCR using the HTBI primer set. TCRdb reprocessed the multiplex PCR reads via MiXCR and lists one record per CDR3 protein. The sample records roughly 500,000 distinct CDR3 sequences, over 45% being singletons. Lactation, pregnancy, other autoimmune disease or uncontrolled infection led to exclusion of patients. Diagnoses were made from clinical symptoms, serum measures (thyroxine and TRAb), thyroid ultrasound and orbital computed tomography. The length of the CDR3 is 14 residues. Germline values: CDR1 LNHNV, CDR2 YYDKDF (reference sequence). V was pared by 5 bases and J by 1 base, with 12 bases between. Comments on this clonotype: Its antigen is not identified.

This TCR was sampled from an adult woman with Graves' disease, either hyperthyroidism or ophthalmopathy (not recorded which). The chain carries TRBV15 and TRBJ2-7; a weak D match, TRBD2 (6 bases). Specimen: peripheral blood or thyroid tissue (not recorded which). The CDR3 nucleotides read TGTGCCACCAGCGCCCAGGGAGGTTCCTACGAGCAGTACTTC. The encoded protein is CATSAQGGSYEQYF.